This T cell receptor (beta chain) was captured by sequencing in a study of radiotherapy plus CTLA-4 blockade in lung cancer. The assay was immunoSEQ multiplex PCR, and TCRdb's table has in-frame clones only and misses some. Seen here are roughly 120,000 clones, approximately 80% observed once, and the top ten hold about 5.2%. This clone came up once. The sequence came from a human donor with non-small cell lung cancer who had a partial response to radiotherapy plus ipilimumab. Specimen: peripheral blood, collected from a patient treated with radiotherapy plus ipilimumab.

CDR3 DNA: TGCGCCAGCAGCCGTCTCGACAGGGGGGTCACTGAAGCTTTCTTT. Encoded protein: CASSRLDRGVTEAFF. The chain is built from TRBV5-1 and TRBJ1-1; the match to TRBD1 covers 9 bases. The CDR3 runs 15 residues. The V and J ends lost 4 bases and 4 bases, in that order; junction bases with no gene match: 8. CDR1 is SGHRS, CDR2 YFSETQ, per germline.